This note documents a single T cell receptor beta chain sequence. Germline CDR1 and CDR2: SGHAT and FQNNGV. The CDR3 loop spans 12 amino acids. With 1 base removed from V and 7 bases from J, the gap between germline ends came to 8 bases. Using immunoSEQ multiplex PCR, the repertoire was profiled, and TCRdb retains in-frame clones only, with some absent. This table has 35,000 to 50,000 clones, around 97% appearing once. This entry is derived from a study of technical replicates of blood from a handful of donors. The sample comprised T cells isolated from PBMCs. V is TRBV11-2 and J is TRBJ2-7, with a tentative D call TRBD2 (6 bases). This TCR was sampled from a human donor in good health. CDR3 DNA sequence: TGTGCCAGCAGCTTAGCCCGGGGGGAGCAGTACTTC. Amino acids: CASSLARGEQYF.